A selection of T cell receptor beta chains follows, all from one sample in a study of T cells after yellow fever vaccination. Using its own MiXCR run on the 5' RACE reads, TCRdb lists one record per CDR3 protein. The sample holds more than 110,000 distinct CDR3 sequences, 5% to 7.5% seen once. Sequenced material: CD4+ T cells sorted from PBMCs, taken 10 days after the yellow fever booster vaccination. The receptors here all came from a young man who received the YFV17D yellow fever vaccine. The CDR3 runs from the conserved cysteine through the conserved F or W. A D gene is named only where the DNA matches it firmly. Not every row has a clone size; where given, it reads once, few, many or a size class.

J: TRBJ1-5
V: TRBV5-5
D: NA
size: few
DNA: TGTGCCAGCAGTTTTGCCCAGGCCCTCCGAGATCAGCCCCAGCATTTT
CDR3: CASSFAQALRDQPQHF

J: TRBJ2-6
V: TRBV20-1
D: NA
size: many
DNA: TGCAGTGCGTATACAGGCTACTCTGGGGCCAACGTCCTGACTTTC
CDR3: CSAYTGYSGANVLTF

J: TRBJ2-5
V: TRBV12-2
D: NA
size: NA
DNA: TGTGCAAGTCGCTATCTCATGGGAGAGACCCAGTACTTC
CDR3: CASRYLMGETQYF

J: TRBJ2-7
V: TRBV12-3/TRBV12-4
D: NA
size: many
DNA: TGTGCCAGCAGTTTAGATTCGGGGGTCGGTTACGAGCAGTACTTC
CDR3: CASSLDSGVGYEQYF

J: TRBJ2-1
V: TRBV5-1
D: TRBD1
size: many
DNA: TGCGCCAGCGTTCGTGACAGGGGAATTACCTACAATGAGCAGTTCTTC
CDR3: CASVRDRGITYNEQFF

J: TRBJ2-3
V: TRBV24-1
D: NA
size: many
DNA: TGTGCCACCAGTGCGGCAGATACGCAGTATTTT
CDR3: CATSAADTQYF

J: TRBJ2-4
V: TRBV29-1
D: TRBD2
size: many
DNA: TGCAGCGTTGAAGTAGCGGGAGGCATTCAGTACTTC
CDR3: CSVEVAGGIQYF

J: TRBJ1-1
V: TRBV12-3/TRBV12-4
D: TRBD1
size: many
DNA: TGTGCCAGCAGTGTAACAGGGGTGACGAACACTGAAGCTTTCTTT
CDR3: CASSVTGVTNTEAFF

J: TRBJ2-2
V: TRBV5-4
D: TRBD2
size: few
DNA: TGTGCCAGCAGCGGGGGGACTAGTCGAACCGGGGAGCTGTTTTTT
CDR3: CASSGGTSRTGELFF

J: TRBJ2-7
V: TRBV7-2
D: TRBD1
size: few
DNA: TGTGCCAGCAGCTTATTGGACAGGGGAATGCGCGAGCAGTACTTC
CDR3: CASSLLDRGMREQYF

J: TRBJ1-4
V: TRBV21-1
D: NA
size: few
DNA: TGTGCCAGCACCACAAAGGGCCGGAGTACTAATGAAAAACTGTTTTTT
CDR3: CASTTKGRSTNEKLFF

J: TRBJ2-3
V: TRBV7-2
D: NA
size: many
DNA: TGTGCCAGCAGCTCCAACAGGGAGACGCAGTATTTT
CDR3: CASSSNRETQYF

J: TRBJ2-7
V: TRBV9
D: NA
size: many
DNA: TGTGCCAGCAGCACCTCCGGGACTGCCCAAAGCTACGAGCAGTACTTC
CDR3: CASSTSGTAQSYEQYF

J: TRBJ2-7
V: TRBV20-1
D: NA
size: NA
DNA: TGCAGTGCTAGAGATTCGTTACAAATCTCTTTTGAGCAGTACTTC
CDR3: CSARDSLQISFEQYF

J: TRBJ2-1
V: TRBV9
D: NA
size: many
DNA: TGTGCCAGCAGCGTAGCCTGGCCCGGGTGGGATGAGCAGTTCTTC
CDR3: CASSVAWPGWDEQFF

J: TRBJ2-3
V: TRBV5-1
D: NA
size: many
DNA: TGCGCCAGCAGCTTGGCCCCAGGGAGGATAACAGATACGCAGTATTTT
CDR3: CASSLAPGRITDTQYF

J: TRBJ2-7
V: TRBV20-1
D: TRBD2
size: many
DNA: TGCAGTGCTACCCTACTAGCGGACGTGTTATCCTACGAGCAGTACTTC
CDR3: CSATLLADVLSYEQYF

J: TRBJ1-1
V: TRBV7-2
D: NA
size: many
DNA: TGTGCCAGCAGCTTAATTGGGGGGGACACTGAAGCTTTCTTT
CDR3: CASSLIGGDTEAFF

J: TRBJ2-5
V: TRBV12-3/TRBV12-4
D: NA
size: many
DNA: TGTGCCAGCAGTCCACGGCTCCGGGGAGAGGGGGACTTGGAGACCCAGTACTTC
CDR3: CASSPRLRGEGDLETQYF

J: TRBJ2-3
V: TRBV20-1
D: TRBD2
size: many
DNA: TGCAGTGCTAGACTCACCCCGGGACTAGCGGGAGTAACCGTAAGGTCGGATACGCAGTATTTT
CDR3: CSARLTPGLAGVTVRSDTQYF

J: TRBJ2-1
V: TRBV5-1
D: TRBD2
size: many
DNA: TGCGCCAGCAGCCCGACTAGCGGGCTCTTCAATGAGCAGTTCTTC
CDR3: CASSPTSGLFNEQFF

J: TRBJ1-1
V: TRBV7-2
D: NA
size: many
DNA: TGTGCCAGCAGCTTAGTTTTTGGGGGGGACGCATTT
CDR3: CASSLVFGGDAF

J: TRBJ2-1
V: TRBV10-3
D: NA
size: many
DNA: TGTGCCATCTCGGAAGACCCGTCGGGCTCCTACAATGAGCAGTTCTTC
CDR3: CAISEDPSGSYNEQFF

J: TRBJ2-6
V: TRBV7-3
D: NA
size: many
DNA: TGTGCCAGCAGCTTCAACAGGGCTGGGGCCAACGTCCTGACTTTC
CDR3: CASSFNRAGANVLTF

J: TRBJ2-3
V: TRBV5-1
D: NA
size: many
DNA: TGCGCCAGCAGCTTCGGCCCTAGCACGGATACGCAGTATTTT
CDR3: CASSFGPSTDTQYF

J: TRBJ1-2
V: TRBV27
D: NA
size: few
DNA: TGTGCCAGCACCCTAAGGTGGACACCTCTCGGGGCTAACTATGGCTACACCTTC
CDR3: CASTLRWTPLGANYGYTF

J: TRBJ2-1
V: TRBV15
D: TRBD1
size: many
DNA: TGTGCCACCAGCAGAGAGAGGGGGCTTACCTACAATGAGCAGTTCTTC
CDR3: CATSRERGLTYNEQFF

J: TRBJ2-7
V: TRBV20-1
D: NA
size: many
DNA: TGCAGTGCTAGAGATGGGACGGAGGCTCTCTACGAGCAGTACTTC
CDR3: CSARDGTEALYEQYF

J: TRBJ1-4
V: TRBV20-1
D: NA
size: many
DNA: TGCAGTGCTCCCCTTAATACTAATGAAAAACTGTTTTTT
CDR3: CSAPLNTNEKLFF

J: TRBJ2-7
V: TRBV5-6
D: NA
size: many
DNA: TGTGCCAGCAGCTCCGCCTACGAGCAGTACTTC
CDR3: CASSSAYEQYF

J: TRBJ2-3
V: TRBV29-1
D: NA
size: few
DNA: TGCAGCGCCGGGAGAGAGGCGGATACGCAGTATTTT
CDR3: CSAGREADTQYF

J: TRBJ2-1
V: TRBV20-1
D: NA
size: many
DNA: TGCAGTGCCATCATACACGGTTCGGTTCCAGAGCAGTTCTTC
CDR3: CSAIIHGSVPEQFF

J: TRBJ1-2
V: TRBV20-1
D: TRBD1
size: many
DNA: TGCAGTGCTAGTTCCAGGGGGCTCGGCTATGGCTACACCTTC
CDR3: CSASSRGLGYGYTF

J: TRBJ2-2
V: TRBV6-5
D: NA
size: many
DNA: TGTGCCAGCAGTTACGATCAAGCCACCGGGGAGCTGTTTTTT
CDR3: CASSYDQATGELFF

J: TRBJ2-1
V: TRBV20-1
D: NA
size: few
DNA: TGCTGTGCTAGTCCCGGACCATTCTCCTACAATGAGCAGTTCTTC
CDR3: CCASPGPFSYNEQFF

J: TRBJ2-5
V: TRBV28
D: NA
size: many
DNA: TGTGCCAGTGCCGCGGGGACCCAGTACTTC
CDR3: CASAAGTQYF

J: TRBJ2-1
V: TRBV20-1
D: NA
size: NA
DNA: TGCAGTGCTAGAGATCGGACGGGCGGGGGCCGTTACAATGAGCAGTTCTTC
CDR3: CSARDRTGGGRYNEQFF

J: TRBJ1-3
V: TRBV12-3/TRBV12-4
D: NA
size: many
DNA: TGTGCCAGCAGTCTGTTAGTCTCTGGAAACACCATATATTTT
CDR3: CASSLLVSGNTIYF

J: TRBJ2-2
V: TRBV5-4
D: NA
size: few
DNA: TGTGCCAGCAGCTCTAAAGCGGAGAACACCGGGGAGCTGTTTTTT
CDR3: CASSSKAENTGELFF

J: TRBJ1-2
V: TRBV20-1
D: TRBD1
size: many
DNA: TGCAGTGCCGGTACAGGGGGCGGCTATGGCTACACCTTC
CDR3: CSAGTGGGYGYTF

J: TRBJ2-1
V: TRBV11-2
D: TRBD2
size: many
DNA: TGTGCCAGCAGGAGGCTAGCGGGAGCCTACAATGAGCAGTTCTTC
CDR3: CASRRLAGAYNEQFF

J: TRBJ1-4
V: TRBV20-1
D: NA
size: many
DNA: TGCAGTGCTATAAAAGCAACTAATGAAAAACTGTTTTTT
CDR3: CSAIKATNEKLFF

J: TRBJ2-3
V: TRBV7-9
D: TRBD2
size: many
DNA: TGTGCCAGCAGGCCCGGAGGCGGGGGGATGCAGTATTTT
CDR3: CASRPGGGGMQYF

J: TRBJ2-1
V: TRBV5-1
D: TRBD2
size: many
DNA: TGCGCCAGCAGCTTGTGGCGGGAGGGCGGAGATGAGCAGTTCTTC
CDR3: CASSLWREGGDEQFF

J: TRBJ2-7
V: TRBV18
D: NA
size: NA
DNA: TGTGCCAGCTCACCGGGCGCGGAGACCTACGAGCAGTACTTC
CDR3: CASSPGAETYEQYF

J: TRBJ2-5
V: TRBV9
D: NA
size: few
DNA: TGTGCCAGCAGCGTAGGCCTGGGCCAAGAGACCCAGTACTTC
CDR3: CASSVGLGQETQYF

J: TRBJ2-1
V: TRBV7-9
D: NA
size: many
DNA: TGTGCCAGCAGCTTGACCAGCCTCAACAATGAGCAGTTCTTC
CDR3: CASSLTSLNNEQFF

J: TRBJ2-5
V: TRBV7-2
D: NA
size: many
DNA: TGTGCCAGCAGCTCCTTCGGGGCGGGCGGTTATAGGGCCCAGTACTTC
CDR3: CASSSFGAGGYRAQYF

J: TRBJ2-1
V: TRBV6-5
D: NA
size: many
DNA: TGTGCCAGCAGTTACTCGTCGGGAGAGTACAATGAGCAGTTCTTC
CDR3: CASSYSSGEYNEQFF

J: TRBJ2-1
V: TRBV10-3
D: TRBD2
size: many
DNA: TGTGCCGTTAGTGGGACTAGCGGGTCCAATGAGCAGTTCTTC
CDR3: CAVSGTSGSNEQFF

J: TRBJ2-5
V: TRBV12-3/TRBV12-4
D: TRBD1
size: many
DNA: TGTGCCAGCAGCCGTGGACAGGGTGCCGGGGGGACCCAGTACTTC
CDR3: CASSRGQGAGGTQYF

J: TRBJ1-1
V: TRBV12-3/TRBV12-4
D: NA
size: many
DNA: TGTGCCAGCGGTACGGGCAGGAACACTGAAGCTTTCTTT
CDR3: CASGTGRNTEAFF

J: TRBJ2-4
V: TRBV20-1
D: TRBD1
size: few
DNA: TGCAGTGCTAGAGCCCTCCGGGACAGGGATCGAGTGACCAAAAACATTCAGTACTTC
CDR3: CSARALRDRDRVTKNIQYF

J: TRBJ1-3
V: TRBV27
D: NA
size: NA
DNA: TGTGCCAGCAGTTACGGGAACTCTGGAAACACCATATATTTT
CDR3: CASSYGNSGNTIYF

J: TRBJ1-1
V: TRBV4-2
D: NA
size: many
DNA: TGTGCCAGCAGCCAAGTGGAGAAGAACACTGAAGCTTTCTTT
CDR3: CASSQVEKNTEAFF

J: TRBJ1-3
V: TRBV27
D: NA
size: many
DNA: TGTGCCAGCAGTTTATTGGGCGCTCCAGGAAACACCATATATTTT
CDR3: CASSLLGAPGNTIYF

J: TRBJ2-5
V: TRBV9
D: TRBD2
size: NA
DNA: TGTGCCAGCAGCGTAACTAGCGGGGGGCAAGAGACCCAGTACTTC
CDR3: CASSVTSGGQETQYF

J: TRBJ2-3
V: TRBV20-1
D: NA
size: many
DNA: TGCAGTGCCACAAGACTAGGGATAAGCACAGATACGCAGTATTTT
CDR3: CSATRLGISTDTQYF

J: TRBJ2-7
V: TRBV14
D: NA
size: NA
DNA: TGTGCCAGCGCGCGCAGAGTCGGGCCCTACGAGCAGTACTTC
CDR3: CASARRVGPYEQYF